The clone carrying this T cell receptor (beta chain) appeared once. Its antigen is as yet unknown. The entry originates in a study of T cell responses to AZD1222 COVID-19 vaccine. General observations from the study: Only 5 or 6 AZD1222 recipients were seropositive at baseline. Spike-specific TCR repertoires showed rising breadth and depth after two AZD1222 doses.

V lost 5 bases to trimming and J lost 4 bases, with 14 bases between them. This CDR3 contains 14 residues. Per the germline V gene, CDR1 is SGHAT and CDR2 is FQDESV (reference sequence). Only in-frame clones appear in the TCRdb table, and some are missing; sequencing was by immunoSEQ multiplex PCR. Of 130,000 or so clones listed, about 89% are singletons. This chain connects TRBV11-1 to TRBJ2-5; D ambiguous. The origin of this receptor is an adult in good health. This specimen was peripheral blood, taken on day 0 of AZD1222 vaccination. The chain's CDR3 is CASSQTASRETQYF. The CDR3 region has the DNA TGTGCCAGCAGCCAGACGGCAAGCAGAGAGACCCAGTACTTC.